These T cell receptor beta chains were read from a single sample in a study of cytomegalovirus exposure and HLA in healthy donors. This table comes from immunoSEQ multiplex PCR, and its TCRdb copy is limited to in-frame clones, with some not included. The table shows around 170,000 clones, with 79% occurring only once. The sequenced sample was PBMCs. These receptors came from a woman aged 40 to 50 in good health and CMV-seronegative. Both conserved end residues are part of each CDR3. Each record gives: J gene, D gene, V gene, clone size, CDR3 DNA, CDR3 protein. The D gene is left open where the match is weak. Size values are once, few and many counts, or a class for expanded clones, and some rows have none.

j_gene: TRBJ2-2
d_gene: TRBD1
v_gene: TRBV7-3
abundance: NA
CDR3nt: TGTGCCAGCAGTGCGACAGGGGGCTCCGGGGAGCTGTTTTTT
CDR3aa: CASSATGGSGELFF

j_gene: TRBJ1-2
d_gene: NA
v_gene: TRBV9
abundance: once
CDR3nt: TGTGCCAGCAGCGTAGTTAGCGGGGGCGCGGTTCAAACCAGCTACACCTTC
CDR3aa: CASSVVSGGAVQTSYTF

j_gene: TRBJ1-6
d_gene: NA
v_gene: TRBV7-2
abundance: NA
CDR3nt: TGTGCCAGCAGCTTAGCCTTTGCTCGTAGCTCCTATAATTCACCCCTCCACTTT
CDR3aa: CASSLAFARSSYNSPLHF

j_gene: TRBJ2-7
d_gene: TRBD2
v_gene: TRBV5-1
abundance: NA
CDR3nt: TGCGCCAGCAGCCTTCCAAGCGGGAGTCTTTCGTACGAGCAGTACTTC
CDR3aa: CASSLPSGSLSYEQYF

j_gene: TRBJ2-3
d_gene: NA
v_gene: TRBV9
abundance: NA
CDR3nt: TGTGCCAGCAGCGCCCAACACAGGGTGAGCACAGATACGCAGTATTTT
CDR3aa: CASSAQHRVSTDTQYF

j_gene: TRBJ1-5
d_gene: TRBD1
v_gene: TRBV2
abundance: few
CDR3nt: TGTGCCAGCAGGAAGGAGGGGGCATTCAGCAATCAGCCCCAGCATTTT
CDR3aa: CASRKEGAFSNQPQHF

j_gene: TRBJ2-2
d_gene: NA
v_gene: TRBV7-3
abundance: once
CDR3nt: TGTGCCAGCAGCTTCCTTCAGGGATACCGGAATCGGGACACCGGGGAGCTGTTTTTT
CDR3aa: CASSFLQGYRNRDTGELFF

j_gene: TRBJ1-2
d_gene: NA
v_gene: TRBV6-4
abundance: NA
CDR3nt: TGTGCCAGCAGCGCTTCAGGACAGAACTATGGCTACACCTTC
CDR3aa: CASSASGQNYGYTF

j_gene: TRBJ2-5
d_gene: NA
v_gene: TRBV28
abundance: NA
CDR3nt: TGTGCCAGCAGTTTAAGCTGGCAGGCGGCGGGGACCCAGTACTTC
CDR3aa: CASSLSWQAAGTQYF

j_gene: TRBJ1-2
d_gene: TRBD1
v_gene: TRBV5-1
abundance: NA
CDR3nt: TGCGCCAGCAGGGGGGACAGGACAAATAACTATGGCTACACCTTC
CDR3aa: CASRGDRTNNYGYTF

j_gene: TRBJ1-1
d_gene: NA
v_gene: TRBV6-6
abundance: NA
CDR3nt: TGTGCCAGCAGTTACACTCGGTTGAGTGAAGCTTTCTTT
CDR3aa: CASSYTRLSEAFF

j_gene: TRBJ1-1
d_gene: TRBD1
v_gene: TRBV2
abundance: NA
CDR3nt: TGTGCCAGCCGATGGGAGGGACAGGGCGCTGAAGCTTTCTTT
CDR3aa: CASRWEGQGAEAFF

j_gene: TRBJ2-3
d_gene: NA
v_gene: TRBV9
abundance: NA
CDR3nt: TGTGCCAGCAGCGCCTATAGCGAAACCACAGATACGCAGTATTTT
CDR3aa: CASSAYSETTDTQYF

j_gene: TRBJ1-2
d_gene: TRBD1
v_gene: TRBV6-5
abundance: NA
CDR3nt: TGTGCCAGCAGCCGACCCGGGACAGGGGGATATGGCTTCACCTTC
CDR3aa: CASSRPGTGGYGFTF

j_gene: TRBJ2-3
d_gene: NA
v_gene: TRBV7-9
abundance: NA
CDR3nt: TGTGCCAGCAGCTCCCCTCCCCCCCAGGGTCAAACAGATACGCAGTATTTT
CDR3aa: CASSSPPPQGQTDTQYF

j_gene: TRBJ1-1
d_gene: NA
v_gene: TRBV5-1
abundance: NA
CDR3nt: TGCGCCAGCAGCTTGGCTGGACAAGAGGAAGCTTTCTTT
CDR3aa: CASSLAGQEEAFF

j_gene: TRBJ1-1
d_gene: NA
v_gene: TRBV14
abundance: NA
CDR3nt: TGTGCCAGCAGCCACGAGATGAACACTGAAGCTTTCTTT
CDR3aa: CASSHEMNTEAFF

j_gene: TRBJ2-5
d_gene: NA
v_gene: TRBV29-1
abundance: once
CDR3nt: TGCAGCGTTGAAGATCCGGATAGGGGGGAGACCCAGTACTTC
CDR3aa: CSVEDPDRGETQYF

j_gene: TRBJ2-7
d_gene: NA
v_gene: TRBV29-1
abundance: NA
CDR3nt: TGCAGCGCCCAGGACTACGAGCAGTACTTC
CDR3aa: CSAQDYEQYF

j_gene: TRBJ1-4
d_gene: NA
v_gene: TRBV9
abundance: NA
CDR3nt: TGTGCCAGCAGCGTTCTCGGGACACCAAATGAAAAACTGTTTTTT
CDR3aa: CASSVLGTPNEKLFF

j_gene: TRBJ2-1
d_gene: TRBD1
v_gene: TRBV5-1
abundance: NA
CDR3nt: TGCGCCAGTTCCGGGACAGGGGTTGTCAATGAGCAGTTCTTC
CDR3aa: CASSGTGVVNEQFF

j_gene: TRBJ2-1
d_gene: TRBD2
v_gene: TRBV27
abundance: NA
CDR3nt: TGTGCCAGCAGTTTAATAGGGACTAGGACCTACAATGAGCAGTTCTTC
CDR3aa: CASSLIGTRTYNEQFF

j_gene: TRBJ1-5
d_gene: NA
v_gene: TRBV7-2
abundance: once
CDR3nt: TGTGCCAGCAGCTTAACTGGTGGGGGGGAGCAGCCCCAGCATTTT
CDR3aa: CASSLTGGGEQPQHF